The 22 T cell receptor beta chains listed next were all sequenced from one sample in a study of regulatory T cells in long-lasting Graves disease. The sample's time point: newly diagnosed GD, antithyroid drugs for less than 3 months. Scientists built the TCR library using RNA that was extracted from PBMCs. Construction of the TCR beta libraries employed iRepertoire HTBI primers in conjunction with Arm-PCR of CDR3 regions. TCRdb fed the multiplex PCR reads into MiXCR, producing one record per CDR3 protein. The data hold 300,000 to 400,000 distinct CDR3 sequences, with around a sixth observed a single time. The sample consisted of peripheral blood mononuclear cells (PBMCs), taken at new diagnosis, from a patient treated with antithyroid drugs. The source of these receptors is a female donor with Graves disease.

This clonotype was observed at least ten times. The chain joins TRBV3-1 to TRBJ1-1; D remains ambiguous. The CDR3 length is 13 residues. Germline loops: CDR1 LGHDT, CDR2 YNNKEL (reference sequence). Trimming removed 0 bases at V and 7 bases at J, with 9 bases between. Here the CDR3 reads CASSQDQTVEAFF. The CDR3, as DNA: TGTGCCAGCAGCCAAGATCAGACGGTTGAAGCTTTCTTT.

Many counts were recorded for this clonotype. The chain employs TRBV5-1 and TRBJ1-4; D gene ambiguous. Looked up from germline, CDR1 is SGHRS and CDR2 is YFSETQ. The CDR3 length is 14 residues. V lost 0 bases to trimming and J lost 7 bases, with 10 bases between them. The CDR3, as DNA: TGCGCCAGCAGCTTGGGATCATCCCGTGAAAAACTGTTTTTT. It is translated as CASSLGSSREKLFF. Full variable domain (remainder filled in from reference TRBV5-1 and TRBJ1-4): KAGVTQTPRYLIKTRGQQVTLSCSPISGHRSVSWYQQTPGQGLQFLFEYFSETQRNKGNFPGRFSGRQFSNSRSEMNVSTLELGDSALYLCASSLGSSREKLFFGSGTQLSVL.

The CDR3 DNA is TGTGCCAGCAGCCAATTCCCGGGAGAAGTAGCGGGGGTCCCCAATGAGCAGTTCTTC. This codes for CASSQFPGEVAGVPNEQFF. The chain carries TRBV3-1 and TRBJ2-1; 9 bases align to TRBD2. J gave up 6 bases and V 2 bases, and 17 bases lay outside the gene matches. The germline V gene has CDR1 LGHDT and CDR2 YNNKEL (reference sequence). This CDR3 has 19 amino acids.

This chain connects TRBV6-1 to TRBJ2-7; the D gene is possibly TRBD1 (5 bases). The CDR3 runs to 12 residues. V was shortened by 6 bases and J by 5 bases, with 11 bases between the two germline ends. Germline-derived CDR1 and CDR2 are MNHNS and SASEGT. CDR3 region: CASRRGSHEQYF. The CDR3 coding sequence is TGTGCCAGCAGAAGGGGATCCCACGAGCAGTACTTC.

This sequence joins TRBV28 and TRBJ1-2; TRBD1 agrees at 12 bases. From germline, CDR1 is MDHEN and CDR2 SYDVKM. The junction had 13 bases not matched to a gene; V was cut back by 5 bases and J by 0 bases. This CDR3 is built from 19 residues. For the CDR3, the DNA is TGTGCCAGCAGTCGTCCCCACCGGGACAGGGGGCCTACTAACTATGGCTACACCTTC. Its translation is CASSRPHRDRGPTNYGYTF.

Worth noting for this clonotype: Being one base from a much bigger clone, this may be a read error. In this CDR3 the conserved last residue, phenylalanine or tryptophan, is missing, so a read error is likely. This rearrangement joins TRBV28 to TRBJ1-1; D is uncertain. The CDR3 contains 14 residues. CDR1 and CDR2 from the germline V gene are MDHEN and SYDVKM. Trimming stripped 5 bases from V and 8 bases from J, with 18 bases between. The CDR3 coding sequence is TGTGCCAGCAGTCCCCACCTCGCGACGTTGGAAGCTTTCCTT. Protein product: CASSPHLATLEAFL.

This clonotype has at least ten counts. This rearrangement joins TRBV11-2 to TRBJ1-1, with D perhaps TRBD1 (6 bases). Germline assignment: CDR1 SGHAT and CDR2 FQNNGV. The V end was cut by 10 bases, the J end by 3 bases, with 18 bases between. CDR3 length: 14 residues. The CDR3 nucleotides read TGTGCCACTTCACTATCCGGGACACACACTGAAGCTTTCTTT. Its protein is CATSLSGTHTEAFF.

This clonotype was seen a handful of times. The CDR3 DNA reads as TGTGCCGTCGGTTCGGGGGGGCGCTGGGAGACCCAGTACTTC. Translation: CAVGSGGRWETQYF. The genes are TRBV28 and TRBJ2-1, with 8 bases aligning to TRBD2. The tail of the sequence fits TRBJ2-5 better, so the J call may be wrong. The CDR3 spans 14 residues. CDR1 and CDR2 (germline): MDHEN, SYDVKM.

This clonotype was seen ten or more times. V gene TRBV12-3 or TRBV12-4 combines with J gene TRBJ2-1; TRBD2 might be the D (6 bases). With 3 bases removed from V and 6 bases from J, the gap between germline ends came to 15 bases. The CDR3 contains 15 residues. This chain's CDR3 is CASSFGGSRVNEQFF. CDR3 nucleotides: TGTGCCAGCAGTTTTGGAGGGAGCAGGGTCAATGAGCAGTTCTTC.

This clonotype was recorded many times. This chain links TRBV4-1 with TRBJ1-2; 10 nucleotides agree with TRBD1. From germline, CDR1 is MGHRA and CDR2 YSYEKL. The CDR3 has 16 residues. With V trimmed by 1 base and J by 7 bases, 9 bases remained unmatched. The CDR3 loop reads CASSQGWTGGSSGYTF. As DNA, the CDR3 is TGCGCCAGCAGCCAAGGGTGGACAGGGGGATCAAGTGGCTACACCTTC.

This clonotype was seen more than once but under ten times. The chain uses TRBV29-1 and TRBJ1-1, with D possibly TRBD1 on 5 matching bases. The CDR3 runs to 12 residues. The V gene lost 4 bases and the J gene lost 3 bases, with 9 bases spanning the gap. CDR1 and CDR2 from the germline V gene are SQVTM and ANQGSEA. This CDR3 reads CSVGWGDTEAFF. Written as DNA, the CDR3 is TGCAGCGTTGGTTGGGGGGACACTGAAGCTTTCTTT.

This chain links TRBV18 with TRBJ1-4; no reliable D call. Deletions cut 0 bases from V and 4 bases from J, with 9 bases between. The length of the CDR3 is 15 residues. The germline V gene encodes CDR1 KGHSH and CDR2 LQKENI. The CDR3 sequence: CASSPPQQSNEKLFF. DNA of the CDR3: TGTGCCAGCTCACCACCGCAACAGAGTAATGAAAAACTGTTTTTT. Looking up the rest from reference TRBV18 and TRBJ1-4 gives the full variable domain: NAGVMQNPRHLVRRRGQEARLRCSPMKGHSHVYWYRQLPEEGLKFMVYLQKENIIDESGMPKERFSAEFPKEGPSILRIQQVVRGDSAAYFCASSPPQQSNEKLFFGSGTQLSVL.

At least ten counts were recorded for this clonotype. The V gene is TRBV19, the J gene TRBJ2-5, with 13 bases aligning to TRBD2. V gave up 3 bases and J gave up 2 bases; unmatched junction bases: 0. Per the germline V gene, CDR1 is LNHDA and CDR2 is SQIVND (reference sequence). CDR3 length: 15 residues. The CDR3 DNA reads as TGTGCCAGTAGTATGGGACTAGCGGGGCAAGAGACCCAGTACTTC. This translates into CASSMGLAGQETQYF.

The CDR3 DNA follows: TGTGCCAGCCTTTCCCCCTCCTACGAGCAGTACTTC. Its translation is CASLSPSYEQYF. J is TRBJ2-7 and V is TRBV27, with D hard to call. Trimming stripped 8 bases from V and 0 bases from J, with 8 bases between. This CDR3 has 12 residues. Germline CDR1 MNHEY, CDR2 SMNVEV (reference sequence).

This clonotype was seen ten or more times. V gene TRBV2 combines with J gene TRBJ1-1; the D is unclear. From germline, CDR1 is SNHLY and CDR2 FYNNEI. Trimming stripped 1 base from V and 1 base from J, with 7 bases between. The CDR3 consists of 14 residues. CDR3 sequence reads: CASSEGFANTEAFF. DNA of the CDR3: TGTGCCAGCAGTGAAGGATTTGCGAACACTGAAGCTTTCTTT.

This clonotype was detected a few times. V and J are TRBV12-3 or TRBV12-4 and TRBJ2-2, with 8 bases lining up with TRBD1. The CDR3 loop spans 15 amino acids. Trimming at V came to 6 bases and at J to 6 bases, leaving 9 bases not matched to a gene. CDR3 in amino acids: CASSSTGTGPGELFF. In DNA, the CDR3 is TGTGCCAGCAGCTCCACTGGGACAGGTCCCGGGGAGCTGTTTTTT.

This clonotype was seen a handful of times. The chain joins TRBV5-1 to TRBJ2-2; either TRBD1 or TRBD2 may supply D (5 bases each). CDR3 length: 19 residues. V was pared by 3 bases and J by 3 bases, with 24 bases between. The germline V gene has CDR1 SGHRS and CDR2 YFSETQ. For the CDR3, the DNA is TGCGCCAGCAGCTCGAGGTCCGGGACGGCCAGCGTGGACACCGGGGAGCTGTTTTTT. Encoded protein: CASSSRSGTASVDTGELFF.

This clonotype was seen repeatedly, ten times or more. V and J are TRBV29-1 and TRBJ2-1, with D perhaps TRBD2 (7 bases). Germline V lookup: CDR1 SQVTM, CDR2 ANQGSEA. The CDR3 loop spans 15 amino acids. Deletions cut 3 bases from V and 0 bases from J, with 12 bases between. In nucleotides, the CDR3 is TGCAGCGTTGATGAGCGGGACATCTCCTACAATGAGCAGTTCTTC. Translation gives CSVDERDISYNEQFF.

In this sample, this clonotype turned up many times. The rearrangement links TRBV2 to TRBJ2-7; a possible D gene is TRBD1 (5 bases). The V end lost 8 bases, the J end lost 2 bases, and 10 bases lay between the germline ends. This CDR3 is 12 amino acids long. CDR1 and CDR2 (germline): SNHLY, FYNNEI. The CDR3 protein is CASSGFTYEQYF. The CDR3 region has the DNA TGTGCCAGCTCAGGGTTCACCTACGAGCAGTACTTC. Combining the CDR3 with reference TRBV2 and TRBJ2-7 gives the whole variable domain EPEVTQTPSHQVTQMGQEVILRCVPISNHLYFYWYRQILGQKVEFLVSFYNNEISEKSEIFDDQFSVERPDGSNFTLKIRSTKLEDSAMYFCASSGFTYEQYFGPGTRLTVT.

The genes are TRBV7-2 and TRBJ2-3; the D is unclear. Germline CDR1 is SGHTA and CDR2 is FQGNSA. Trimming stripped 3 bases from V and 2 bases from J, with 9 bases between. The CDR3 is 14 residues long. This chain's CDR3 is CASSLSTTTDTQYF. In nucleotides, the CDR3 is TGTGCCAGCAGCTTGAGCACGACCACAGATACGCAGTATTTT.

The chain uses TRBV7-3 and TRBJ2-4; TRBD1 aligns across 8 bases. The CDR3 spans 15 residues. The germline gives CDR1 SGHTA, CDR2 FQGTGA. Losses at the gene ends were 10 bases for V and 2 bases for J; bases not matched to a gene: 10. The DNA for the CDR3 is TGTGCCACCATTGGACAGGGTTCGACCAAAAACATTCAGTACTTC. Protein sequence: CATIGQGSTKNIQYF.

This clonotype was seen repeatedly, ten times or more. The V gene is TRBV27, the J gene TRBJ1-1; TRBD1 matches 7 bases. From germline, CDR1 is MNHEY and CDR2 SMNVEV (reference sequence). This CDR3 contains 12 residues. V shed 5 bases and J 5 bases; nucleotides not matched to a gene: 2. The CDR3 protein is CASSPQGTEAFF. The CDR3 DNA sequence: TGTGCCAGCAGTCCACAGGGGACTGAAGCTTTCTTT.